This record looks at one TCR beta chain sequence and its context. The method was immunoSEQ multiplex PCR; TCRdb's version includes in-frame clones alone and lacks a portion of them. The sample consists of about 710,000 clones, around 87% of them appearing once. J gave up 4 bases and V 1 base, and 5 bases lay outside the gene matches. Germline V CDR1 and CDR2: LGHNA, YSLEER. The CDR3 runs 16 residues. These data come from a study of shared T cell receptors in the human thymus. These data also featured in a second study, about human thymus T cells. That source notes: Across thymic and blood repertoires, the usage of V and J genes appeared to be biased. Highly overlapping thymic repertoires in unrelated individuals were reported by related research.

This receptor was identified in a boy less than two years old with a congenital heart defect. The sequenced sample was thymocytes. The chain recombines TRBV4-3 with TRBJ2-2; 8 nucleotides align to TRBD1. For the CDR3, the DNA is TGCGCCAGCAGCCAAGCCCAGACAGGGGCCACCGGGGAGCTGTTTTTT. It is translated as CASSQAQTGATGELFF.